This entry concerns a single TCR beta chain. The method was immunoSEQ multiplex PCR; TCRdb's version includes in-frame clones alone and lacks a portion of them. The profile shows 100,000 to 150,000 clones, roughly 90% of them singletons. This record comes from a study of blood T cell repertoires in COVID-19. The V and J ends lost 3 bases and 0 bases respectively, with 12 bases between them. This CDR3 is 16 amino acids long. Per the germline V gene, CDR1 is MGHDK and CDR2 is SYGVNS. This TCR came from a woman between 50 and 59 years old who had recovered from COVID-19. The V gene is TRBV25-1, the J gene TRBJ2-1; D not resolved. What was sequenced was PBMCs or T cells enriched from blood (not recorded which). The CDR3 here is CASSDSRTASYNEQFF. The CDR3 DNA reads as TGTGCCAGCAGTGATTCTAGAACTGCCTCCTACAATGAGCAGTTCTTC.